The 5 T cell receptor beta chains reported below all come from one sample, sequenced in a study of beta chain features in type 1 diabetes. No antigen has been assigned to these receptors. Study results and caveats: All four CD4+ subsets from Type 1 diabetes patients carried moderately but significantly shorter TCRB CDR3s.

The whole isolated RNA underwent reverse transcription, so sequencing captured expressed TCRB transcripts. TCRdb keeps only in-frame clones here, not all; method: immunoSEQ multiplex PCR. The sample has hundreds of thousands of clones; roughly 12% are singletons. The sequenced sample consisted of naive CD4+ T cells from blood. These receptors were collected from a man aged 18 to 29 with type 1 diabetes.

J is TRBJ1-2 and V is TRBV28; 8 nucleotides agree with TRBD1. CDR1 and CDR2 (germline): MDHEN, SYDVKM. The V gene end was trimmed by 3 bases and the J gene end by 5 bases; junction bases not matched to a gene: 2. The CDR3 covers 13 residues. The CDR3 DNA is TGTGCCAGCAGTTTTCAGGGGGCGTATGGCTACACCTTC. Protein: CASSFQGAYGYTF.

This clone was counted only a few times. CDR3: CASSAASGGIRETQYF. CDR3 nucleotide sequence: TGTGCCAGCAGCGCCGCTAGCGGGGGGATCCGAGAGACCCAGTACTTC. This rearrangement joins TRBV7-3 to TRBJ2-5; 11 positions match TRBD2. Germline V CDR1 and CDR2: SGHTA, FQGTGA. The CDR3 totals 16 residues. V was pared by 5 bases and J by 4 bases, with 9 bases of the junction left unmatched.

The V and J genes are TRBV15 and TRBJ1-2, with D perhaps matching TRBD1 (5 bases). The CDR3 runs to 19 residues. The germline CDR1 and CDR2 sequences are LNHNV and YYDKDF (reference sequence). Between the trimmed V and J ends, which lost 4 bases and 4 bases, there was a span of 28 bases. The CDR3 bases are TGTGCCACCAGCAAAGAGAAGTGGGATTCTTTTCTTAGGGGCTATGGCTACACCTTC. Its translation: CATSKEKWDSFLRGYGYTF.

This clone was counted between two and nine times. The V call is TRBV27, the J call TRBJ2-7, with D possibly being TRBD1 or TRBD2 (5 bases each). V was clipped by 2 bases and J by 5 bases, with 13 bases between them. Per germline, CDR1 MNHEY and CDR2 SMNVEV (reference sequence). CDR3 length: 14 residues. This CDR3 reads CASSLGDPRHEQYF. In DNA, the CDR3 is TGTGCCAGCAGTTTAGGGGACCCCCGCCACGAGCAGTACTTC.

The rearrangement uses TRBV7-9 and TRBJ2-2; 8 bases line up with TRBD1. The CDR3 is made up of 15 amino acids. Germline V gene data show CDR1 as SEHNR and CDR2 as FQNEAQ (reference sequence). J gave up 3 bases and V 6 bases, and 6 bases lay outside the gene matches. In DNA, the CDR3 is TGTGCCAGCAGGGACAGGGAGATTTACACCGGGGAGCTGTTTTTT. As protein: CASRDREIYTGELFF.